Listed below are T cell receptor beta chains from one sample, sequenced in a study of vaccination and CD4 T cells after COVID-19. TCRdb recomputed calls from the PCR reads with MiXCR, one row per CDR3 protein. The data contain 10,000 to 15,000 distinct CDR3 sequences, more than 40% of them singletons. Their antigens remain unidentified. Sequencing was done on a sample of CD4+ T cells from blood, cultured in vitro. The receptor set was obtained from a human donor who had recovered from COVID-19. Each CDR3 is given with its conserved first and last residue. The D gene is left open where the match is weak. The listing skips clone size in some rows; elsewhere it reads once, few, many or a size class.

TRBJ1-1,NA,TRBV6-1,TRBD1,CASSAQQGARTEAFF,TGTGCCAGCAGTGCGCAACAGGGGGCGCGTACTGAAGCTTTCTTT
TRBJ2-3,NA,TRBV15,NA,CATSRDVLRGGDTQYF,TGTGCCACCAGCAGAGATGTGCTTAGGGGCGGAGATACGCAGTATTTT
TRBJ2-2,NA,TRBV21-1,NA,CASSIITGNTGELFF,TGTGCCAGCAGCATTATTACGGGCAACACCGGGGAGCTGTTTTTT
TRBJ2-4,NA,TRBV2,NA,CASSPREVAKNIQYF,TGTGCCAGCAGTCCTAGGGAGGTAGCCAAAAACATTCAGTACTTC
TRBJ2-6,few,TRBV19,TRBD1,CASSTNRGRISGANVLTF,TGTGCCAGTAGTACCAACAGGGGGCGCATATCTGGGGCCAACGTCCTGACTTTC
TRBJ1-5,NA,TRBV28,TRBD1,CASRTGEVGNQPQHF,TGTGCCAGCAGAACAGGGGAAGTAGGCAATCAGCCCCAGCATTTT
TRBJ2-3,large,TRBV7-2,NA,CASSLEYLRTDTQYF,TGTGCCAGCAGCTTAGAGTACCTTCGCACAGATACGCAGTATTTT
TRBJ2-7,NA,TRBV20-1,TRBD2,CSARGTSASYEQYF,TGCAGTGCTAGAGGGACTAGCGCCTCCTACGAGCAGTACTTC
TRBJ2-3,NA,TRBV28,NA,CASSPAGTVGTDTQYF,TGTGCCAGCAGCCCGGCGGGGACGGTCGGCACAGATACGCAGTATTTT
TRBJ1-6,NA,TRBV6-2/TRBV6-3,NA,CASSYTGRENSPLHF,TGTGCCAGCAGTTACACAGGGAGAGAAAATTCACCCCTCCACTTT
TRBJ2-7,few,TRBV20-1,NA,CSAEGVARLTGEQYF,TGCAGTGCTGAGGGGGTTGCCAGACTGACCGGGGAGCAGTACTTC
TRBJ2-7,once,TRBV2,TRBD2,CASSGTSGGMYEQYF,TGTGCCAGCAGTGGTACTAGCGGGGGGATGTACGAGCAGTACTTC
TRBJ1-5,NA,TRBV30,NA,CAWSLQDNQPQHF,TGTGCCTGGAGTCTACAGGACAATCAGCCCCAGCATTTT
TRBJ1-5,NA,TRBV7-2,NA,CVSSVRGNQPQHF,TGTGTCAGCAGCGTCAGGGGTAATCAGCCCCAGCATTTT
TRBJ2-2,few,TRBV19,TRBD1,CASRTGASNTGELFF,TGTGCCAGTAGGACAGGGGCCTCGAACACCGGGGAGCTGTTTTTT
TRBJ1-5,NA,TRBV20-1,NA,CSARDPTDSSNQPQHF,TGCAGTGCTAGAGATCCCACAGACTCCAGCAATCAGCCCCAGCATTTT
TRBJ1-4,NA,TRBV19,TRBD1,CASSKGSTGQKLFF,TGTGCCAGTAGTAAGGGATCGACAGGGCAAAAACTGTTTTTT
TRBJ1-1,NA,TRBV28,NA,CASSPPAWDTEAFF,TGTGCCAGCAGTCCGCCCGCGTGGGACACTGAAGCTTTCTTT
TRBJ1-5,once,TRBV7-2,NA,CASSLSGYNQPQHF,TGTGCCAGCAGCTTGTCAGGGTACAATCAGCCCCAGCATTTT
TRBJ2-3,NA,TRBV20-1,TRBD2,CSRGRGWTDTQYF,TGCAGTCGCGGGAGGGGATGGACAGATACGCAGTATTTT
TRBJ1-1,NA,TRBV19,TRBD1,CASSIDRDTEAFF,TGTGCCAGTAGTATTGACAGGGACACTGAAGCTTTCTTT
TRBJ2-2,few,TRBV11-3,NA,CASSLDRDTGELFF,TGTGCCAGCAGCTTAGATAGGGACACCGGGGAGCTGTTTTTT
TRBJ2-3,NA,TRBV6-5,NA,CASSSTGSIVDTQYF,TGTGCCAGCAGTTCTACAGGGTCCATAGTAGATACGCAGTATTTT
TRBJ1-1,NA,TRBV20-1,NA,CSANDAGVTEAFF,TGCAGTGCAAACGACGCAGGGGTCACTGAAGCTTTCTTT
TRBJ2-7,NA,TRBV18,NA,CASSRGADPYEQYF,TGTGCCAGCTCACGGGGGGCAGACCCCTACGAGCAGTACTTC
TRBJ2-1,NA,TRBV19,TRBD2,CASSISSSGTYNEQFF,TGTGCCAGTAGTATATCTTCTAGCGGGACCTACAATGAGCAGTTCTTC
TRBJ2-7,few,TRBV30,NA,CAWSRVKQYF,TGTGCCTGGAGCAGGGTCAAGCAGTACTTC
TRBJ2-3,NA,TRBV7-2,NA,CASSPGTDTQYF,TGTGCCAGCAGCCCAGGCACAGATACGCAGTATTTT
TRBJ2-3,NA,TRBV7-6,NA,CASSSRMGDTQYF,TGTGCCAGCAGCTCAAGAATGGGGGATACGCAGTATTTT
TRBJ2-7,few,TRBV7-9,NA,CASSPEGRPYEQYF,TGTGCCAGCAGTCCTGAGGGGCGGCCCTACGAGCAGTACTTC
TRBJ1-2,few,TRBV18,TRBD1,CASSPGGRGYTF,TGTGCCAGCTCTCCAGGGGGACGCGGCTACACCTTC
TRBJ1-1,few,TRBV2,NA,CATSGGITEAFF,TGTGCCACCAGTGGGGGGATCACTGAAGCTTTCTTT
TRBJ2-7,few,TRBV29-1,NA,CSVGKGVRYEQYF,TGCAGCGTTGGTAAGGGAGTTAGGTACGAGCAGTACTTC
TRBJ2-3,NA,TRBV11-1,TRBD2,CASSLSSGGAGDTQYF,TGTGCCAGCAGCTTATCAAGCGGGGGGGCGGGAGATACGCAGTATTTT
TRBJ2-2,NA,TRBV7-9,TRBD1,CASSSRDRILNTGELFF,TGTGCCAGCAGCTCTCGGGACAGGATCCTGAACACCGGGGAGCTGTTTTTT
TRBJ1-1,NA,TRBV21-1,NA,CASGQGNTEAFF,TGTGCCAGCGGCCAGGGGAACACTGAAGCTTTCTTT
TRBJ2-7,NA,TRBV30,NA,CASLIPGRVSYEQYF,TGTGCCTCACTCATCCCCGGCAGAGTCTCCTACGAGCAGTACTTC
TRBJ1-3,few,TRBV28,NA,CASSLTQGSGGNTIYF,TGTGCCAGCAGTTTAACACAGGGCTCCGGTGGAAACACCATATATTTT
TRBJ1-2,NA,TRBV27,NA,CASSLSGGLYGYTF,TGTGCCAGCAGTTTATCCGGAGGGCTCTATGGCTACACCTTC
TRBJ1-2,NA,TRBV11-2,NA,CASSLDPRVGANYGYTF,TGTGCCAGCAGCTTGGACCCCCGGGTCGGAGCTAACTATGGCTACACCTTC
TRBJ2-7,few,TRBV4-3,NA,CASSPSIRGFSYEQYF,TGCGCCAGCAGTCCTTCAATACGAGGTTTTTCCTACGAGCAGTACTTC
TRBJ2-3,NA,TRBV6-1,TRBD2,CASRNNKRGDRTDTQYF,TGTGCCAGCAGAAACAACAAGCGGGGGGATCGCACAGATACGCAGTATTTT
TRBJ2-6,NA,TRBV20-1,NA,CSAIGVSGANVLTF,TGCAGTGCTATCGGCGTCTCTGGGGCCAACGTCCTGACTTTC
TRBJ2-7,NA,TRBV7-8,NA,CASSLADGGAPRAYEQYF,TGTGCCAGCAGCTTAGCAGATGGCGGGGCCCCGCGGGCCTACGAGCAGTACTTC
TRBJ1-3,few,TRBV7-9,NA,CASSADRPSGNTIYF,TGTGCCAGCAGCGCGGACCGACCCTCTGGAAACACCATATATTTT
TRBJ2-3,NA,TRBV6-2/TRBV6-3,TRBD2,CASSPRPSGRTDMQYF,TGTGCCAGCAGTCCGCGTCCTAGCGGGAGAACAGATATGCAGTATTTT
TRBJ2-4,NA,TRBV7-3,NA,CASSVASRDIQYF,TGTGCCAGCAGCGTGGCCAGTAGGGACATTCAGTACTTC
TRBJ2-5,NA,TRBV28,NA,CASSTGDRGETQYF,TGTGCCAGCAGTACGGGGGACCGAGGAGAGACCCAGTACTTC
TRBJ1-1,NA,TRBV20-1,TRBD1,CSARAPGQGSTEAFF,TGCAGTGCTAGAGCCCCGGGACAGGGGAGCACTGAAGCTTTCTTT
TRBJ1-6,NA,TRBV10-3,NA,CAITKADNSPLHF,TGTGCCATCACCAAGGCTGATAATTCACCCCTCCACTTT
TRBJ1-6,NA,TRBV20-1,TRBD1,CSARGTGTGERGSPLHF,TGCAGTGCTAGAGGGACCGGGACAGGGGAGCGGGGTTCACCCCTCCACTTT
TRBJ1-5,few,TRBV27,NA,CASSNGSPGQPQHF,TGTGCCAGCAGTAATGGATCCCCGGGGCAGCCCCAGCATTTT
TRBJ2-7,NA,TRBV20-1,TRBD2,CSAREASGGAEQYF,TGCAGTGCTAGAGAGGCTAGCGGGGGGGCCGAGCAGTACTTC